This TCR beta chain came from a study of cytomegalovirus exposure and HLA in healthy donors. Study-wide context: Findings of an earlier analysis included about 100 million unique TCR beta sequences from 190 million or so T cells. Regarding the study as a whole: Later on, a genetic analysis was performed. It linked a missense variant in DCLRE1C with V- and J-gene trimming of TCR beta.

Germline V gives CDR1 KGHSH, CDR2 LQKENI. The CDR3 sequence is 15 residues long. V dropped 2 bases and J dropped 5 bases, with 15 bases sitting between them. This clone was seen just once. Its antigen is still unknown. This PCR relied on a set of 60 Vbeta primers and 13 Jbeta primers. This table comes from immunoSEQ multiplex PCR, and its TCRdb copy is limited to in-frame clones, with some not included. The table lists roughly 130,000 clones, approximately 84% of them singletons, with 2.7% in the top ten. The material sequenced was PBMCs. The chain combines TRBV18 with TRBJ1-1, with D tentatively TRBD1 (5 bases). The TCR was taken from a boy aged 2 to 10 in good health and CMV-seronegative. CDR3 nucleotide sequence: TGTGCCAGCTCACCAATTGGGGAGGGGAGAACTGAAGCTTTCTTT. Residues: CASSPIGEGRTEAFF.